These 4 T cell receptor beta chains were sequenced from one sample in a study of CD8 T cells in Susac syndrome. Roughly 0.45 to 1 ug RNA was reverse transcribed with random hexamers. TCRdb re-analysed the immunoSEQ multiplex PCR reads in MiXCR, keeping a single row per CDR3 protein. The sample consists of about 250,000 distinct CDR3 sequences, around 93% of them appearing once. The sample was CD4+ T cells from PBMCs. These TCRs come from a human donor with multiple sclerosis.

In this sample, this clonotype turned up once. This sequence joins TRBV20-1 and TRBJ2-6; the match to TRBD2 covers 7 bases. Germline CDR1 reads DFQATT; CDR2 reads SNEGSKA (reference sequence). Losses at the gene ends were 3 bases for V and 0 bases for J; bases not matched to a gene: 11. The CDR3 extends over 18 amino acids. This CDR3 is CSARSGASINSGANVLTF. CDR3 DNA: TGCAGTGCTAGGAGCGGGGCTAGTATTAACTCTGGGGCCAACGTCCTGACTTTC.

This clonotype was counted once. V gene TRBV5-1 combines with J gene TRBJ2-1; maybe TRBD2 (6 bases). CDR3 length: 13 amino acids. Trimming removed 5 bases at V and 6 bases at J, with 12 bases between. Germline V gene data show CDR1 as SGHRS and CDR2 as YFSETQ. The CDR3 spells CASRLGLTNEQFF. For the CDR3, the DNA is TGCGCCAGCAGGCTGGGACTCACCAATGAGCAGTTCTTC.

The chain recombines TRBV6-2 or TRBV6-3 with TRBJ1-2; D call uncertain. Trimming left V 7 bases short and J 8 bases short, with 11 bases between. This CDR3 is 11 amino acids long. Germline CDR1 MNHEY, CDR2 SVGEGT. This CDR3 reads CASTDLGGYTF. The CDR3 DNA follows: TGTGCCAGCACGGACCTCGGGGGCTACACCTTC.

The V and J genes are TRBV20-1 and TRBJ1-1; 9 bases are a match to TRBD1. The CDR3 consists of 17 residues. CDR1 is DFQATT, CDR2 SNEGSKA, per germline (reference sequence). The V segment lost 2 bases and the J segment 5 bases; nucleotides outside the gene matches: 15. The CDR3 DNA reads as TGCAGTGCTAGACGCCCCCCCGGGACAGGGCTGGGAACTGAAGCTTTCTTT. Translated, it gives CSARRPPGTGLGTEAFF.